This T cell receptor (beta chain) was obtained from a study of Graves' ophthalmopathy and Graves' hyperthyroidism. Study-level information: Peripheral blood was gathered at first diagnosis, ahead of any treatment whatsoever. Notes on the study in general: Most expanded clonotypes in thyroid above 0.001 frequency also showed up in blood. A model built from 13 signatures distinguished ophthalmopathy from stable hyperthyroidism with around 91% sensitivity and about 80% specificity.

Germline assignment: CDR1 DFQATT and CDR2 SNEGSKA (reference sequence). Between the trimmed V and J ends, which lost 3 bases and 8 bases, there was a span of 10 bases. CDR3 length: 11 residues. Transcripts of RNA were the source for amplifying TCR beta CDR3 regions. HTBI primers primed a first-round RT-PCR, and a second-round multiplex PCR followed. TCRdb processed the multiplex PCR reads anew with MiXCR; each CDR3 protein has one entry. This table has hundreds of thousands of distinct CDR3 sequences, about 40% appearing once. There are many counts of this clonotype. Its specificity is not known. Diagnosis was based on clinical symptoms, serum thyroxine, TRAb, thyroid ultrasound and orbital computed tomography.

Specimen: peripheral blood. The TCR originated in an adult man with Graves' ophthalmopathy. This chain uses TRBV20-1 with TRBJ1-2, with D perhaps matching TRBD1 (5 bases). The CDR3, as DNA: TGCAGTGCTAGGTGGGGGGGAGGCTACACCTTC. Its protein product is CSARWGGGYTF.